The 10 T cell receptor beta chains reported below all come from one sample, sequenced in a study of OX40 agonist ivuxolimab in advanced cancers. The repertoire was sequenced with immunoSEQ multiplex PCR; TCRdb's copy has only in-frame clones and lacks some. The sample includes tens of thousands of clones, approximately 90% seen only once; the top ten take more than 15%. The sample in question was CD4+ or CD8+ T cells sorted from blood, obtained in a trial of the OX40 agonist ivuxolimab. The source of these receptors is an adult with an advanced solid tumor such as melanoma, head and neck, liver or kidney cancer.

The chain couples TRBV5-4 to TRBJ2-3; D uncertain. V gave up 3 bases and J gave up 4 bases, with 18 bases separating them. Germline CDR1 and CDR2: SGHNT and YYREEE (reference sequence). The CDR3 extends over 16 amino acids. The CDR3 sequence: CASSSLERSMADTQYF. For the CDR3, the DNA is TGTGCCAGCAGCTCCTTGGAGAGGAGTATGGCAGATACGCAGTATTTT.

This chain joins TRBV28 and TRBJ1-3, with D perhaps matching TRBD1 (6 bases). CDR1 MDHEN and CDR2 SYDVKM come from the germline V gene. The V and J ends lost 5 bases and 11 bases respectively, with 19 bases between them. The CDR3 has 14 residues. As DNA, the CDR3 is TGTGCCAGCAGTCAGGACAGTTCAGTGGTGCCCATATATTTT. It encodes CASSQDSSVVPIYF.

This sequence joins TRBV28 and TRBJ2-1; D is undetermined. In germline, CDR1 is MDHEN, CDR2 SYDVKM. This CDR3 has 14 residues. The V and J ends lost 3 bases and 5 bases respectively, with 11 bases between them. The CDR3 sequence is CASSFLEQDNEQFF. As DNA, the CDR3 is TGTGCCAGCAGTTTCCTAGAACAAGACAATGAGCAGTTCTTC.

The CDR3 nucleotides read TGTGCCAGCAGCTTAGGGGCCAACTACAATGAGCAGTTCTTC. It is translated as CASSLGANYNEQFF. The rearrangement joins TRBV11-1 to TRBJ2-1; D gene unclear. This CDR3 has 14 residues. With 1 base removed from V and 3 bases from J, the gap between germline ends came to 7 bases. The germline V gene encodes CDR1 SGHAT and CDR2 FQDESV (reference sequence).

The rearrangement uses TRBV6-5 and TRBJ2-1; D is possibly TRBD2 (7 bases). The CDR3 consists of 15 residues. The germline V and J ends were trimmed by 5 bases and 2 bases, with 13 bases remaining between them. CDR1 is MNHEY and CDR2 is SVGAGI in the germline V gene. In DNA form, the CDR3 reads TGTGCCAGCAGTAACAGGGAGGGGCCCTACAATGAGCAGTTCTTC. This encodes CASSNREGPYNEQFF.

This sequence joins TRBV27 and TRBJ1-5, with D possibly TRBD1 on 6 matching bases. The V gene lost 4 bases and the J gene lost 3 bases, with 10 bases spanning the gap. In germline, CDR1 is MNHEY, CDR2 SMNVEV (reference sequence). The CDR3 length is 14 residues. In DNA, the CDR3 is TGTGCCAGCAGTTGGGGGGGCTCCAATCAGCCCCAGCATTTT. It is translated as CASSWGGSNQPQHF.

This clone was detected once. The V gene is TRBV5-5, the J gene TRBJ1-1; no clear D. This CDR3 contains 12 residues. Per the germline V gene, CDR1 is SGHKS and CDR2 is YYEKEE (reference sequence). Trimming removed 5 bases at V and 0 bases at J, with 5 bases between. The CDR3, as DNA: TGTGCCAGCAGATCTTTGAACACTGAAGCTTTCTTT. Its protein is CASRSLNTEAFF. Combining the CDR3 with reference TRBV5-5 and TRBJ1-1 gives the whole variable domain DAGVTQSPTHLIKTRGQQVTLRCSPISGHKSVSWYQQVLGQGPQFIFQYYEKEERGRGNFPDRFSARQFPNYSSELNVNALLLGDSALYLCASRSLNTEAFFGQGTRLTVV.

The rearrangement uses TRBV6-5 and TRBJ1-2; 7 bases map to TRBD1. CDR1 MNHEY and CDR2 SVGAGI come from the germline V gene. Trimming at V came to 4 bases and at J to 3 bases, leaving 11 bases not matched to a gene. The CDR3 is made up of 16 amino acids. Here the CDR3 reads CASSSALTGRHYGYTF. The CDR3 bases are TGTGCCAGCAGTTCTGCCCTGACAGGGAGGCACTATGGCTACACCTTC.

This chain uses TRBV4-3 with TRBJ1-1; unclear D gene. This CDR3 region has 15 residues. V lost 1 base, J lost 5 bases, and 14 bases lay in between. Germline V lookup: CDR1 LGHNA, CDR2 YSLEER. The CDR3 loop is CASSQASGVRTEAFF. In DNA, the CDR3 is TGCGCCAGCAGCCAAGCTTCCGGGGTTAGGACTGAAGCTTTCTTT.

This chain uses TRBV5-1 with TRBJ2-5, with 7 bases matching TRBD1. The J segment lost 5 bases and the V segment lost 3 bases, leaving 10 bases of the junction unmatched. The germline V gene encodes CDR1 SGHRS and CDR2 YFSETQ. The CDR3 length is 15 residues. This chain's CDR3 is CASSWTGTGRETQYF. For the CDR3, the DNA is TGCGCCAGCAGCTGGACAGGAACGGGACGCGAGACCCAGTACTTC.